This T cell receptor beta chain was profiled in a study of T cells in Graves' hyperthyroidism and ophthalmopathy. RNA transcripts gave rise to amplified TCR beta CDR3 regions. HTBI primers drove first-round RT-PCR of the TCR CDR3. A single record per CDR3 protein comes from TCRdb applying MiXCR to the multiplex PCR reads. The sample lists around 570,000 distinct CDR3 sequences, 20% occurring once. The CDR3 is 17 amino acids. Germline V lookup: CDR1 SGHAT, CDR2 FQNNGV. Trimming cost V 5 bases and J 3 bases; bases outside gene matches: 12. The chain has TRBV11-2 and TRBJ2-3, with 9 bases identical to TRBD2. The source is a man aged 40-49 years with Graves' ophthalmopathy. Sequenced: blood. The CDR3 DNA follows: TGTGCCAGCAGCCAAGATCCTAGCGGGATTATTACAGATACGCAGTATTTT. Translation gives CASSQDPSGIITDTQYF. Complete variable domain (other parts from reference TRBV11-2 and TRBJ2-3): EAGVAQSPRYKIIEKRQSVAFWCNPISGHATLYWYQQILGQGPKLLIQFQNNGVVDDSQLPKDRFSAERLKGVDSTLKIQPAKLEDSAVYLCASSQDPSGIITDTQYFGPGTRLTVL.